This T cell receptor beta chain is from a study of blood T cell repertoires in COVID-19. Study-level information: In each case, the material was cDNA or gDNA derived from T cells, B-cell-depleted T cells, or PBMCs.

With V trimmed by 6 bases and J by 5 bases, 9 bases remained unmatched. The CDR3 runs 17 residues. Per germline, CDR1 SNHLY and CDR2 FYNNEI. Methods used by the authors: The authors estimated nucleated cell counts from reference gene primer amplification. TCRdb's table, derived via immunoSEQ multiplex PCR, lists solely in-frame clones and lacks some. Clone size and the V and J calls come from that table; the DNA yielded D and trimming. The repertoire has some 100,000 clones, around four fifths of them found once; the top ten carry about 12%. Sequencing input: peripheral blood. The TCR was taken from a woman aged 65 to 85 with acute or convalescent COVID-19. The chain recombines TRBV2 with TRBJ2-1, with 14 bases matching TRBD2. In nucleotides, the CDR3 is TGTGCCAGCAGGGCCCGGACTAGCGGGGGGCCTAACAATGAGCAGTTCTTC. Its translation: CASRARTSGGPNNEQFF. The full variable domain, rest sourced from reference TRBV2 and TRBJ2-1, is EPEVTQTPSHQVTQMGQEVILRCVPISNHLYFYWYRQILGQKVEFLVSFYNNEISEKSEIFDDQFSVERPDGSNFTLKIRSTKLEDSAMYFCASRARTSGGPNNEQFFGPGTRLTVL.